One and the same sample provided the 8 T cell receptor beta chains below, sequenced in a study of blood T cell repertoires in COVID-19. Sequencing was performed with immunoSEQ multiplex PCR; in TCRdb, only in-frame clones are kept and a portion is missing. The sample has 200,000 to 250,000 clones; about 90% are singletons. What was sequenced was PBMCs or T cells enriched from blood (not recorded which). Receptors were obtained from a woman aged 25 to 45 who had been exposed to COVID-19.

The CDR3 nucleotides are TGTGCCAGCAGCGACAGGGTCGGGAACACTGAAGCTTTCTTT. Its protein product is CASSDRVGNTEAFF. The chain uses TRBV7-6 and TRBJ1-1, with TRBD1 matching 7 bases. The V and J ends lost 5 bases and 1 base, in that order; junction bases with no gene match: 4. Looked up from germline, CDR1 is SGHVS and CDR2 is FNYEAQ. The length of the CDR3 is 14 residues.

The chain uses TRBV9 and TRBJ2-5, with TRBD1 matching over 8 bases. In germline, CDR1 is SGDLS, CDR2 YYNGEE. The CDR3 runs 13 residues. J lost 2 bases, V lost 3 bases, and 0 bases had no gene match. CDR3 bases: TGTGCCAGCAGCGGGACAGGGCAAGAGACCCAGTACTTC. The encoded protein is CASSGTGQETQYF.

In this sample, this clone turned up once. J is TRBJ2-2 and V is TRBV3-1 (or the pseudogene TRBV3-2); 9 bases line up with TRBD2. Losses at the gene ends were 0 bases for V and 5 bases for J; bases not matched to a gene: 7. Germline values: CDR1 LGHDT, CDR2 YNNKEL (reference sequence). The CDR3 runs to 17 residues. CDR3: CASSQDFGSGRTGELFF. The CDR3 region has the DNA TGTGCCAGCAGCCAAGATTTTGGTAGCGGGAGAACCGGGGAGCTGTTTTTT.

This clone was detected only once. V and J are TRBV4-1 and TRBJ2-7, with 7 bases identical to TRBD2. J lost 2 bases, V lost 0 bases, and 7 bases had no gene match. Germline CDR1 MGHRA, CDR2 YSYEKL. This CDR3 region has 16 residues. The DNA for the CDR3 is TGCGCCAGCAGCCAAGATCAGGAGCGGGGCACCTACGAGCAGTACTTC. This sequence encodes CASSQDQERGTYEQYF.

J is TRBJ1-1 and V is TRBV11-3, with a tentative D call TRBD1 (6 bases). This CDR3 comprises 14 residues. CDR1 is SGHNT, CDR2 YENEEA, per germline. The germline V and J ends were trimmed by 1 base and 6 bases, with 12 bases remaining between them. CDR3 DNA sequence: TGTGCCAGCAGCTTAGGTGCAGGGGTCGCTGAAGCTTTCTTT. This translates into CASSLGAGVAEAFF.

This chain uses TRBV19 with TRBJ1-2, with D uncertain. This CDR3 is built from 15 residues. V lost 1 base, J lost 3 bases, and 12 bases lay in between. Germline V CDR1 and CDR2: LNHDA, SQIVND (reference sequence). The CDR3 DNA reads TGTGCCAGTAGTATAGGCCCGGGGAGGCACTATGGCTACACCTTC. It specifies CASSIGPGRHYGYTF.

The J gene is TRBJ2-3, the V gene TRBV30, with 8 bases matching TRBD2. CDR3 length: 15 amino acids. Trimming cost V 2 bases and J 2 bases; bases outside gene matches: 6. CDR1 is GTSNPN and CDR2 is SVGIG in the germline V gene (reference sequence). The CDR3 sequence: CAWSPSGRTTDTQYF. In nucleotides, the CDR3 is TGTGCCTGGAGTCCCAGCGGGAGAACCACAGATACGCAGTATTTT.

Only one count was recorded for this clone. The chain links TRBV5-1 to TRBJ1-2; D is possibly TRBD1 (6 bases). CDR3 size: 15 residues. V lost 4 bases and J lost 3, with 16 bases in between. Per the germline V gene, CDR1 is SGHRS and CDR2 is YFSETQ. CDR3 nucleotides: TGCGCCAGCAGCCGCCGAGGGGGTCCTCACTATGGCTACACCTTC. This translates into CASSRRGGPHYGYTF.